This TCR beta chain was sequenced during a study of blood T cell repertoires in COVID-19. As for the study in general: Spain, Italy and the United States supplied samples that represented acute and convalescent COVID-19.

In the original analysis: Using reference gene primer amplification, nucleated cell counts were estimated. TCRdb keeps only in-frame clones here, not all; method: immunoSEQ multiplex PCR. Clonal size and the V and J genes are those of that table, whereas D and trimming came from the DNA. The table records about 310,000 clones, about 90% of them present only once. Sequenced sample: peripheral blood. The sequence came from a woman between 50 and 59 years old who had recovered from COVID-19.

The CDR3 DNA reads as TGTGCCAGCAGCTTTCGGGTCGGTCGGGAGAATCCAGAGACCCAGTACTTC. Translating it yields CASSFRVGRENPETQYF. The V gene is TRBV5-4, the J gene TRBJ2-5; possibly TRBD2 for D (6 bases). Trimming pared 2 bases from V and 4 bases from J, leaving 21 bases between. The CDR3 length is 17 residues. Germline assignment: CDR1 SGHNT and CDR2 YYREEE (reference sequence).